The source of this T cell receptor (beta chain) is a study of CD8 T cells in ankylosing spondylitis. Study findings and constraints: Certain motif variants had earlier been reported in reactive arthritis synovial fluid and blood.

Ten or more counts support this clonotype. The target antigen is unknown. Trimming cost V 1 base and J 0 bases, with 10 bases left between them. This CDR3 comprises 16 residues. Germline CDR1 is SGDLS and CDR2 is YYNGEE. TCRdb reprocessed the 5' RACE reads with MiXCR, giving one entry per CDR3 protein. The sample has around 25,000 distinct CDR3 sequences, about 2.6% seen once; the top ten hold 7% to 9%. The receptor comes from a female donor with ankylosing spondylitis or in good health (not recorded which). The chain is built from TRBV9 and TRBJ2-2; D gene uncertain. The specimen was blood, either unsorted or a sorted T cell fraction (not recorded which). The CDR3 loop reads CASSVSSVPNTGELFF. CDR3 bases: TGTGCCAGCAGCGTAAGTTCGGTCCCGAACACCGGGGAGCTGTTTTTT.